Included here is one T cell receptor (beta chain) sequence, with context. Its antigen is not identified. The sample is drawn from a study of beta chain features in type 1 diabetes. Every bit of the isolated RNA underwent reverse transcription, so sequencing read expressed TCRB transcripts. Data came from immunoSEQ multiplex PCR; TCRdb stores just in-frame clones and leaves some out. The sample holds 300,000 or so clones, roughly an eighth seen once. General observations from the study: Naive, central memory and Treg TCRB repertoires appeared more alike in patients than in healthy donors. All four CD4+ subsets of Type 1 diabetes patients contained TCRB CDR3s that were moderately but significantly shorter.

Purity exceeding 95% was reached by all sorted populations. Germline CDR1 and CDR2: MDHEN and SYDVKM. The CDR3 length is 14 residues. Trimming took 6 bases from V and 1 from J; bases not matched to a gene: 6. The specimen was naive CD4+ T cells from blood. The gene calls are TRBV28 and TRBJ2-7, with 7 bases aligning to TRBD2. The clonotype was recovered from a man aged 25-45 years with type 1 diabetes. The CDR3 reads CASSPGTTSYEQYF. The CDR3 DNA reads TGTGCCAGCAGCCCCGGGACTACATCCTACGAGCAGTACTTC.